This TCR beta chain was sequenced during a study of cytomegalovirus exposure and HLA in healthy donors. For the study at large: Per a later analysis, the approximately 690 first-cohort and over 90 validation repertoires shared one platform.

This CDR3 contains 16 residues. The J segment lost 4 bases and the V segment lost 1 base, leaving 5 bases of the junction unmatched. Germline-derived CDR1 and CDR2 are SGHTA and FQGNSA. Overall study findings and caveats: Reportedly, diagnosis of cytomegalovirus status by the classifier showed high specificity and sensitivity. First-cohort TCR clusters were later found to tend to co-occur in the roughly 120 validation repertoires.

Worth noting for this clone: The antigen remains unidentified.

Libraries were prepared by immunoSEQ multiplex PCR; TCRdb keeps only in-frame clonotypes and omits some of them. The sample has about 110,000 clones; 88% are singletons. The donors were members of the approximately 110-subject validation cohort (separate from the approximately 670-subject first cohort). The chain couples TRBV7-2 to TRBJ2-5, with 11 bases lining up with TRBD2. The sample taken for sequencing was PBMCs. The sequence derives from a woman aged 30 to 39 in good health and CMV-seropositive. The CDR3 DNA reads TGTGCCAGCAGCTTAGTCCGACTAGCGGGAATAGAGACCCAGTACTTC. Amino acid sequence: CASSLVRLAGIETQYF.